The rows below give T cell receptor beta chains drawn from one sample of a study of regulatory T cells in long-lasting Graves disease. TCRdb ran MiXCR on the multiplex PCR reads and lists one entry per CDR3 protein. The sample contains around 250,000 distinct CDR3 sequences, approximately 20% of which appear only once. The source was peripheral blood mononuclear cells (PBMCs), collected at new diagnosis, from a patient treated with antithyroid drugs. Every receptor here comes from a female donor with Graves disease. Each CDR3 is given with its conserved first and last residue. D genes are given only for firm matches. The size field is filled for only some rows; it gives once, few, many or a size class.

d_call	clone_size	v_call	j_call	cdr3_nt	cdr3_aa
TRBD1	many	TRBV30	TRBJ1-2	TGTGCCTGCGTCCAGGGGACAGGGCTTAACTATGGCTACACCTTC	CACVQGTGLNYGYTF
TRBD2	NA	TRBV18	TRBJ2-1	TGTGCCAGCACAGCTAGCGGGACTAGCGGGAGTTTGGATGAGCAGTTCTTC	CASTASGTSGSLDEQFF
TRBD2	many	TRBV7-2	TRBJ2-3	TGTGCCAGCAGCTTACAGGCTAGCGGTAGCACAGATACGCAGTATTTT	CASSLQASGSTDTQYF
NA	NA	TRBV11-2	TRBJ1-1	TGTGCCAGCAGCCGAGCGGGGATGTTAGGCACTGAAGCTTTCTTT	CASSRAGMLGTEAFF
TRBD1	many	TRBV20-1	TRBJ2-3	TGCAGTGCGGCAGGGACAGGGTTAACAGATACGCAGTATTTT	CSAAGTGLTDTQYF
NA	NA	TRBV24-1	TRBJ2-3	TGTGCCACCAGTGATTTGCGTTTCGGGAGTGCTACAGATACGCAGTATTTT	CATSDLRFGSATDTQYF
TRBD2	NA	TRBV2	TRBJ2-3	TGTGCCAGCAGTTTAGAGTTTCCTAGCGGGAATACAGATACGCAGTATTTT	CASSLEFPSGNTDTQYF
NA	many	TRBV11-3	TRBJ1-1	TGTGCCAGCAGCTTAGTTTACGCAATGAACACTGAAGCTTTCTTT	CASSLVYAMNTEAFF
NA	many	TRBV7-2	TRBJ1-2	TGTGCCAGCAGCGCATATAACACCGAAAGATCGGGCTACACCTTC	CASSAYNTERSGYTF
NA	many	TRBV27	TRBJ2-5	TGTGCTACCGGGCTCAGCGGGTGGGGAGAGACCCAGTACTTC	CATGLSGWGETQYF
TRBD2	many	TRBV20-1	TRBJ2-1	TGCAGTGCTAGACGGAGCGGGAGAGATGGTGAGCAGTTCTTC	CSARRSGRDGEQFF
NA	many	TRBV12-3/TRBV12-4	TRBJ2-3	TGTGCCAGCATGGGCGGGACGTCCACAGATACGCAGTATTTT	CASMGGTSTDTQYF
TRBD1	NA	TRBV19	TRBJ1-4	TGTGCCAGTAGTCCGGACCGTAGGGGGCTAGTCGAAAAACTGTTTTTT	CASSPDRRGLVEKLFF
NA	NA	TRBV20-1	TRBJ1-2	TGCAGTGCCTTATCGGGCCCAAATCGAGGGAACTATGGCTACACCTTC	CSALSGPNRGNYGYTF
NA	few	TRBV20-1	TRBJ1-2	TGCAGTGCGTCGCCCACACCCAGGGACGGCTACACCTTC	CSASPTPRDGYTF
TRBD2	many	TRBV29-1	TRBJ2-1	TGCAGCGTTGGGGTGGCGGGAGTTGGTAATGAGCAGTTCTTC	CSVGVAGVGNEQFF
NA	NA	TRBV7-2	TRBJ1-2	TGTGCCAGCAGTGCGATCAGGGAACCCCCTTATGGCTACACCTTC	CASSAIREPPYGYTF
TRBD2	many	TRBV20-1	TRBJ2-3	TGCAGTGCGCCTACTAGCGGGAGACGGTCAGATACGCAGTATTTT	CSAPTSGRRSDTQYF
TRBD2	many	TRBV27	TRBJ2-7	TGTGCCAGCAGGAGCGGACGGGAGGTCCACGAGCAGTACTTC	CASRSGREVHEQYF
TRBD1	many	TRBV5-6	TRBJ2-7	TGTGCCAGCAGCTTGGGTTCGGGGACAGGGAACTACGAGCAGTACTTC	CASSLGSGTGNYEQYF
NA	many	TRBV5-1	TRBJ1-2	TGCGCCAGCAGCTTGTGGGGGGAAATGATCTATGGCTACACCTTC	CASSLWGEMIYGYTF
TRBD1	many	TRBV24-1	TRBJ2-2	TGTGCCACCAGTGACCCGGGACAGAAGAACACCGGGGAGCTGTTTTTT	CATSDPGQKNTGELFF
NA	NA	TRBV11-2	TRBJ2-1	TGTGCCAGCAGCCAAGAGGGCCGCGCGTCGAATGAGCACTTCTTC	CASSQEGRASNEHFF
NA	NA	TRBV5-6	TRBJ2-1	TGTGCCAGCAGCTTGGGGCAGTTGAGAAAGGATGAGCAGTTCTTC	CASSLGQLRKDEQFF
TRBD2	many	TRBV28	TRBJ2-5	TGTGCCAGCAGTTCCTCGGGGGGATTCCAAGAGACCCAGTACTTC	CASSSSGGFQETQYF
TRBD1	many	TRBV5-1	TRBJ2-7	TGCGCCAGCAGTGGGACAGACTACGAGCAGTACTTC	CASSGTDYEQYF
NA	many	TRBV30	TRBJ2-1	TGTGCCTGGAGCTCCGGCGTCAACAACAATGAGCAGTTCTTC	CAWSSGVNNNEQFF
TRBD1	NA	TRBV20-1	TRBJ2-4	TGCAGTGCTAGAGATTTGGCAGACAGGGGGACCAAAAACATTCAGTACTTC	CSARDLADRGTKNIQYF
NA	many	TRBV12-3/TRBV12-4	TRBJ1-2	TGTGCCAGCAGTCAAATCGACGGGAACTATGGCTACACCTTC	CASSQIDGNYGYTF
NA	many	TRBV3-1	TRBJ2-3	TGTGCCAGCAGCCCCACTACGGATACGCAGTATTTT	CASSPTTDTQYF
TRBD2	many	TRBV2	TRBJ2-1	TGTGCCAGCCCGAATCTAGCGGGGGTTTACAATGAGCAGTTCTTC	CASPNLAGVYNEQFF
NA	many	TRBV30	TRBJ1-6	TGTGCCTGGAGTCTAAACGGTCAATCACCCCTCCACTTT	CAWSLNGQSPLHF
TRBD1	many	TRBV29-1	TRBJ1-2	TGCAGCGTTGAAGGGGACAGGGCCAACTATGGCTACACCTTC	CSVEGDRANYGYTF
NA	many	TRBV11-3	TRBJ2-1	TGTGCCAGCAGCGTAGCGGTCTCCTACAATGAGCAGTTCTTC	CASSVAVSYNEQFF
NA	many	TRBV12-3/TRBV12-4	TRBJ2-7	TGTGCCAGCAGTCCCGCGGGGCTAGGGGAGCAGTACTTC	CASSPAGLGEQYF
TRBD2	NA	TRBV9	TRBJ2-1	TGTGCCAGCAGCGTAGAGGGGACTAGCGGGAGGGAGAATGAGCAGTTCTTC	CASSVEGTSGRENEQFF
NA	few	TRBV9	TRBJ1-1	TGTGCCAGCAGCGTAGGGGGCCCCGCAGGGGTGAACACTGAAGCTTTCTTT	CASSVGGPAGVNTEAFF
NA	many	TRBV7-7	TRBJ1-1	TGTGCTAGCAGCTCAGCAACGGGAACTGAAGCTTTCTTT	CASSSATGTEAFF
NA	many	TRBV29-1	TRBJ1-1	TGCAGCGTTGAAGATTCTGGCACTGAAGCTTTCTTT	CSVEDSGTEAFF
NA	many	TRBV7-9	TRBJ1-4	TGTGCCAGCAGCGTTCCGGGGGCGGGGGAAAAACTGTTTTTT	CASSVPGAGEKLFF
TRBD1	many	TRBV5-1	TRBJ1-2	TGTGCCAGCAGCTTGGGCCGCAGGGGGCTCGGTGGCTACACCTTC	CASSLGRRGLGGYTF
TRBD2	many	TRBV28	TRBJ2-3	TGTGCCAGCAGTTTTCTTGTTCTAGCGGGGGCCGGGGATCCAGATACGCAGTATTTT	CASSFLVLAGAGDPDTQYF
NA	NA	TRBV11-2	TRBJ2-5	TGTGCCAGCAGCTTAGCGATTTCATTCGCGGAGACCCAGTACTTC	CASSLAISFAETQYF
TRBD2	many	TRBV7-9	TRBJ2-1	TGTGCCAGCAGCTTCCTCGGACTAGCGGCCTACAATGAGCAGTTCTTC	CASSFLGLAAYNEQFF
TRBD2	NA	TRBV11-2	TRBJ2-5	TGTGCCAGCAGCCGTGGGACTAGCGGTCTGTCGGCCCAGTACTTC	CASSRGTSGLSAQYF
TRBD1	many	TRBV6-5	TRBJ1-4	TGTGCCAGCAGTTACTCTGGGACAGGGGGAGGTGAAAAACTGTTTTTT	CASSYSGTGGGEKLFF
NA	NA	TRBV7-2	TRBJ2-3	TGTGCCAGCAGCCCGACACGGAGCAGCAGCACAGATACGCAGTATTTT	CASSPTRSSSTDTQYF
NA	many	TRBV28	TRBJ1-4	TGTGCCAGCACCCCAGAGGACAGCACAAATGAAAAACTGTTTTTT	CASTPEDSTNEKLFF
NA	many	TRBV6-2/TRBV6-3	TRBJ2-3	TGTGCCAGCAGTGAATATGGACTAATTTACACAGATACGCAGTATTTT	CASSEYGLIYTDTQYF
NA	many	TRBV12-3/TRBV12-4	TRBJ2-1	TGTGCCAGCAGTTTTCAATCTCCAACCAATGAGCAGTTCTTC	CASSFQSPTNEQFF
NA	once	TRBV7-9	TRBJ2-3	TGTGCCAGCAGCCCACGCCATCGAACCACAGATACGCAGTATTTT	CASSPRHRTTDTQYF
TRBD1	many	TRBV28	TRBJ2-2	TGTGCCAGCAGTCCCAGACAGGGAACCACCGGGGAGCTGTTTTTT	CASSPRQGTTGELFF
NA	many	TRBV20-1	TRBJ1-4	TGCAGTGCTAGTACAATGAATGAAAAACTGTTTTTT	CSASTMNEKLFF